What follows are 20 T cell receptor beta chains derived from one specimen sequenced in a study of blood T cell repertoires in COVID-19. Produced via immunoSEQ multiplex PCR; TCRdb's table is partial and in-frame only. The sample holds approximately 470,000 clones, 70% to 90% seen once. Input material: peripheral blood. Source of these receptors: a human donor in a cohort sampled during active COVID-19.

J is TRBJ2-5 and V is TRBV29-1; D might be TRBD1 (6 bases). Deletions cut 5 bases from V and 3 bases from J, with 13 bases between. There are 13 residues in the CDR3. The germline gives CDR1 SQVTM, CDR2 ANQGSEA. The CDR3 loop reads CSVRGGSEETQYF. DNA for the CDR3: TGCAGCGTTCGAGGGGGTTCTGAAGAGACCCAGTACTTC.

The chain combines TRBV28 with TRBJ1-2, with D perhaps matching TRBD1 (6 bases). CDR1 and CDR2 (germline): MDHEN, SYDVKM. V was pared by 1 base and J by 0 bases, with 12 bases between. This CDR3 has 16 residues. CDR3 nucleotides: TGTGCCAGCAGTTTATTCCAGGGGAACCCTAACTATGGCTACACCTTC. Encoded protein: CASSLFQGNPNYGYTF.

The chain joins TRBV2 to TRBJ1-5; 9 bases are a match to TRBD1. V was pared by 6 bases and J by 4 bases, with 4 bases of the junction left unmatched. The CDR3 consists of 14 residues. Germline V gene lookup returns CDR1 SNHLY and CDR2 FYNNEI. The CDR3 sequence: CASRGTGFNQPQHF. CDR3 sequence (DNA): TGTGCCAGCAGGGGGACAGGGTTTAATCAGCCCCAGCATTTT. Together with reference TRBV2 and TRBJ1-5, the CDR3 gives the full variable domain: EPEVTQTPSHQVTQMGQEVILRCVPISNHLYFYWYRQILGQKVEFLVSFYNNEISEKSEIFDDQFSVERPDGSNFTLKIRSTKLEDSAMYFCASRGTGFNQPQHFGDGTRLSIL.

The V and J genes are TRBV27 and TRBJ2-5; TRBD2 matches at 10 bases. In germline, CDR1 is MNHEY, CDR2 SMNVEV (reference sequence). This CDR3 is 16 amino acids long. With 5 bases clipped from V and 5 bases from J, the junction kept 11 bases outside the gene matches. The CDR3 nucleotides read TGTGCCAGCAGTCTCCTTCAGCTAGCGGGAGTGGAGACCCAGTACTTC. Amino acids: CASSLLQLAGVETQYF.

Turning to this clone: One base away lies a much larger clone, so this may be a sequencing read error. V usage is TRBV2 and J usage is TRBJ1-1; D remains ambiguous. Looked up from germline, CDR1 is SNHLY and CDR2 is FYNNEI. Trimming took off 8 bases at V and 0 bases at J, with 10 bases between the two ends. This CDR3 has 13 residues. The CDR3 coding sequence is TGTGCCAGCGGTTATCAGGTGAACACTGAAGCTTTCTTT. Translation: CASGYQVNTEAFF. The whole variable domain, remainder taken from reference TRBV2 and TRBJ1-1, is EPEVTQTPSHQVTQMGQEVILRCVPISNHLYFYWYRQILGQKVEFLVSFYNNEISEKSEIFDDQFSVERPDGSNFTLKIRSTKLEDSAMYFCASGYQVNTEAFFGQGTRLTVV.

The CDR3 DNA follows: TGTGCCAGCAGTCCGGGGGACAGGGTGGGCATTCAGTACTTC. This codes for CASSPGDRVGIQYF. The V and J genes are TRBV28 and TRBJ2-4; 9 positions match TRBD1. The germline V gene encodes CDR1 MDHEN and CDR2 SYDVKM. The CDR3 has 14 residues. V lost 5 bases to trimming and J lost 9 bases; unmatched junction nucleotides: 8.

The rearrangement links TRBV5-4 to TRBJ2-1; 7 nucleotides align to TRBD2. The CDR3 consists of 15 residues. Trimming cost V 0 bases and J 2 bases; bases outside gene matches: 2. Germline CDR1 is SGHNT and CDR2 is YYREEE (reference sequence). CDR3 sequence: CASSLEGGPYNEQFF. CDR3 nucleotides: TGTGCCAGCAGCTTGGAGGGAGGGCCCTACAATGAGCAGTTCTTC.

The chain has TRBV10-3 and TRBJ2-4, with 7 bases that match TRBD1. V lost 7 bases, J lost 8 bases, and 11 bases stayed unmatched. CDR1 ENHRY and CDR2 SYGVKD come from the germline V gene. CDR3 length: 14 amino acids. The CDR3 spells CAINSGQVGDIQYF. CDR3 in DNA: TGTGCCATCAACTCCGGACAGGTTGGGGACATTCAGTACTTC.

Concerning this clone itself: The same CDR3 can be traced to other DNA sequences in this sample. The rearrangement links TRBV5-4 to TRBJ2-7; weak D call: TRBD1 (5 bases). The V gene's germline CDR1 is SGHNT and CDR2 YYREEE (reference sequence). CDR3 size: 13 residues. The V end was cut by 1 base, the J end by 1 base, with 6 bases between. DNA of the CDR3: TGTGCCAGCAGCTTGACAGGATCCTACGAGCAGTACTTC. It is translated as CASSLTGSYEQYF.

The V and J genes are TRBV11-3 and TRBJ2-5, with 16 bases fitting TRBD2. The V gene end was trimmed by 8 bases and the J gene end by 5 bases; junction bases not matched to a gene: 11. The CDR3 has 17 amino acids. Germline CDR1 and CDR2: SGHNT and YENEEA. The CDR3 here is CASSAGTSGRAGETQYF. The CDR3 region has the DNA TGTGCCAGCTCGGCGGGGACTAGCGGGAGGGCAGGGGAGACCCAGTACTTC.

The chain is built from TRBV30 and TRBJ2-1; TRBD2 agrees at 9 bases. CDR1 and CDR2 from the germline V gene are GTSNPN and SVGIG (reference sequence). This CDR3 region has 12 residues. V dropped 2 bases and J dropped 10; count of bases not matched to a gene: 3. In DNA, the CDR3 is TGTGCCTGGAGTAAAGGACTAGCGGAGCAGTTCTTC. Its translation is CAWSKGLAEQFF.

The CDR3 loop reads CASSRLQSVDEAFF. The CDR3 DNA is TGTGCCAGTAGTCGATTACAGTCAGTTGATGAAGCTTTCTTT. The chain is built from TRBV19 and TRBJ1-1; D ambiguous. Germline CDR1 reads LNHDA; CDR2 reads SQIVND (reference sequence). The CDR3 length is 14 residues. Between the trimmed V and J ends, which lost 5 bases and 7 bases, there was a span of 17 bases.

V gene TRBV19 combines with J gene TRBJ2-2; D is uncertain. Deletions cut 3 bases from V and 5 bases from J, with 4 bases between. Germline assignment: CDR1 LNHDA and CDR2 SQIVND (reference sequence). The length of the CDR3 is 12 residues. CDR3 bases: TGTGCCAGTAGTATCCCGACCGGGGAGCTGTTTTTT. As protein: CASSIPTGELFF.

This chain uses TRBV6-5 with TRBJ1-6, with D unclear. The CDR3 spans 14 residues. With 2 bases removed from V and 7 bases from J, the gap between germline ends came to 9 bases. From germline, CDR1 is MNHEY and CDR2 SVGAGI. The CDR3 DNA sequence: TGTGCCAGCAGTTACCTTATTCTAAATTCACCCCTCCACTTT. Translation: CASSYLILNSPLHF.

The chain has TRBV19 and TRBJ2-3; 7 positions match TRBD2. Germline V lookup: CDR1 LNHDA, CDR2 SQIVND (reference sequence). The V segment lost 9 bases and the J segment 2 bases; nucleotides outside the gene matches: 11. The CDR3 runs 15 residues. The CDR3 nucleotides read TGTGCCAGCAGGGTGGGGGGGAGTTTCACAGATACGCAGTATTTT. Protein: CASRVGGSFTDTQYF.

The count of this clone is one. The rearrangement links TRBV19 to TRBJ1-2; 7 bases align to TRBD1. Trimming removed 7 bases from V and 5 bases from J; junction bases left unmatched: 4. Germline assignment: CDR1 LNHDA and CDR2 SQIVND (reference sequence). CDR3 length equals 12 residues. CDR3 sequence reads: CASNAGGYGYTF. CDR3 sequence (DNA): TGTGCCAGTAATGCAGGGGGGTATGGCTACACCTTC. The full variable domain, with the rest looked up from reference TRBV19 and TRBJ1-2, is DGGITQSPKYLFRKEGQNVTLSCEQNLNHDAMYWYRQDPGQGLRLIYYSQIVNDFQKGDIAEGYSVSREKKESFPLTVTSAQKNPTAFYLCASNAGGYGYTFGSGTRLTVV.

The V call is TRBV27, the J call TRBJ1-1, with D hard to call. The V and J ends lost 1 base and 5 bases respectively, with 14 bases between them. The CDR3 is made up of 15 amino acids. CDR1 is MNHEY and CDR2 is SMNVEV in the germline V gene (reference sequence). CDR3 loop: CASSLLDVPGTEAFF. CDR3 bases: TGTGCCAGCAGTTTATTAGACGTACCGGGGACTGAAGCTTTCTTT.

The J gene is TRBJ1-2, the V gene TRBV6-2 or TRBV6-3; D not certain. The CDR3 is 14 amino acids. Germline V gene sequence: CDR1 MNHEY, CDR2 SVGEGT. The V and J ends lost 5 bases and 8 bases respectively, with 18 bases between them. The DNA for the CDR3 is TGTGCCAGCAGTACTCGACACGGCGTCGGAGGCTACACCTTC. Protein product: CASSTRHGVGGYTF.

In DNA form, the CDR3 reads TGTGCCAGCGGAGACAGCAGGGGAACTGAAGCTTTCTTT. Its translation: CASGDSRGTEAFF. V and J are TRBV6-5 and TRBJ1-1; possible D gene TRBD1, 6 bases. Trimming shortened V by 8 bases and J by 5 bases, and 15 bases separated the two germline ends. The CDR3 loop spans 13 amino acids. Germline CDR1 is MNHEY and CDR2 is SVGAGI.

The CDR3 loop is CASTAGLIHTDTQYF. CDR3 nucleotide sequence: TGTGCGTCCACAGCGGGACTCATTCACACAGATACGCAGTATTTT. The chain recombines TRBV6-5 with TRBJ2-3; 7 nucleotides align to TRBD2. CDR3 length: 15 amino acids. The germline V gene encodes CDR1 MNHEY and CDR2 SVGAGI.